Each of the 9 T cell receptor beta chains below was sequenced from the same sample in a study of T cell repertoires and HLA-DP antigens. After approximately 16 days, CD4+ cells were restimulated 24 h with the same allogeneic DPB1. Retrovirally transduced HeLa cells with HLA-DPA1/DPB1, HLA-DM, invariant chain and CD80 served as stimulators. Method: immunoSEQ multiplex PCR; TCRdb's copy keeps in-frame clones and lacks some. Found here are under 2,500 clones, around 84% of them singletons; the top ten hold 25% to 30%. The sequenced sample consisted of CD137- CD4+ T cells from cultured PBMCs. These receptors were obtained from a woman aged 18-29 years in good health and CMV-seronegative.

The chain uses TRBV7-8 and TRBJ2-2; D unresolved. Trimming removed 1 base at V and 0 bases at J, with 6 bases between. This CDR3 is built from 15 residues. Germline CDR1 is SGHVS and CDR2 is FQNEAQ. The CDR3 here is CASSLGRTNTGELFF. CDR3 nucleotides: TGTGCCAGCAGCTTAGGGCGGACGAACACCGGGGAGCTGTTTTTT.

The V call is TRBV7-2, the J call TRBJ2-3, with D maybe TRBD2 (6 bases). Per the germline V gene, CDR1 is SGHTA and CDR2 is FQGNSA. V lost 5 bases, J lost 4 bases, and 25 bases lay in between. The CDR3 loop spans 18 amino acids. This CDR3 is CASSPLGRTTYSADTQYF. The CDR3 nucleotides are TGTGCCAGCAGCCCCCTAGGACGGACTACCTATAGCGCAGATACGCAGTATTTT.

V usage is TRBV10-2 and J usage is TRBJ1-6; D is perhaps TRBD1 (5 bases). This CDR3 is built from 14 residues. Trimming took 6 bases from V and 2 from J, leaving 8 bases between them. The germline gives CDR1 WSHSY, CDR2 SAAADI. The CDR3 DNA reads as TGCGCCAGCAGCCAGGGTCCCTATAATTCACCCCTCCACTTT. Amino acids: CASSQGPYNSPLHF.

The V gene is TRBV7-2, the J gene TRBJ1-6; D is unresolved. The V and J ends lost 0 bases and 11 bases respectively, with 5 bases between them. CDR3 length equals 12 residues. Germline lookup yields CDR1 SGHTA and CDR2 FQGNSA. CDR3 DNA: TGTGCCAGCAGCTTAGCCGGAACACCCCTCCACTTT. Translation: CASSLAGTPLHF.

The chain employs TRBV18 and TRBJ1-1; a possible D gene is TRBD1 (5 bases). Per the germline V gene, CDR1 is KGHSH and CDR2 is LQKENI. The CDR3 contains 14 residues. Trimming took off 2 bases at V and 1 base at J, with 8 bases between the two ends. CDR3 amino acids: CASSPGTANTEAFF. The CDR3 coding sequence is TGTGCCAGCTCACCAGGGACCGCGAACACTGAAGCTTTCTTT.

This chain joins TRBV9 and TRBJ1-6; no definite D call. Germline assignment: CDR1 SGDLS and CDR2 YYNGEE. Trimming cost V 7 bases and J 8 bases, with 16 bases left between them. The CDR3 covers 14 residues. In DNA, the CDR3 is TGTGCCAGCGGCGGTGTGGCCACAGATTCACCCCTCCACTTT. Translation: CASGGVATDSPLHF.

J is TRBJ1-4 and V is TRBV18, with D maybe TRBD1 (6 bases). There are 16 residues in the CDR3. V lost 1 base to trimming and J lost 7 bases, with 16 bases between them. The germline V gene encodes CDR1 KGHSH and CDR2 LQKENI. The CDR3 bases are TGTGCCAGCTCACCACAACAGGGAAATACGGGTGAAAAACTGTTTTTT. It translates to CASSPQQGNTGEKLFF.

In DNA form, the CDR3 reads TGTGCCAGCAGTTGGGTCGGGTTGGGGGACGAGCAGTACTTC. Translated, it gives CASSWVGLGDEQYF. The V gene is TRBV28, the J gene TRBJ2-7; D tentatively reads TRBD1 or TRBD2 (5 bases each). The CDR3 loop spans 14 amino acids. With 4 bases removed from V and 5 bases from J, the gap between germline ends came to 15 bases. CDR1 is MDHEN, CDR2 SYDVKM, per germline.

J is TRBJ2-2 and V is TRBV7-9, with D unresolved. Germline loops: CDR1 SEHNR, CDR2 FQNEAQ (reference sequence). With 1 base removed from V and 10 bases from J, the gap between germline ends came to 10 bases. This CDR3 contains 13 residues. DNA of the CDR3: TGTGCCAGCAGCTTAGATCACCGGATGGAGCTGTTTTTT. This translates into CASSLDHRMELFF.